Below, 30 T cell receptor beta chains from the same sample are listed, as sequenced in a study of cytomegalovirus exposure and HLA in healthy donors. Primers for the PCR totalled 60 Vbeta and 13 Jbeta. TCRdb's table, derived via immunoSEQ multiplex PCR, lists solely in-frame clones and lacks some. The table includes 35,000 to 50,000 clones, approximately 80% detected once. The sequencing sample was made of PBMCs. These receptor sequences come from a young man in good health and CMV-seronegative.

Here the CDR3 reads CAWSVKGDALNQETQYF. CDR3 coding DNA: TGTGCCTGGAGTGTGAAGGGGGACGCTTTGAATCAAGAGACCCAGTACTTC. The genes are TRBV30 and TRBJ2-5; D perhaps matches TRBD1 (6 bases). Germline V gene data show CDR1 as GTSNPN and CDR2 as SVGIG (reference sequence). Between the trimmed V and J ends, which lost 0 bases and 2 bases, there was a span of 19 bases. This CDR3 spans 17 amino acids.

This chain links TRBV28 with TRBJ2-7; tentative D call: TRBD1 (6 bases). The germline V and J ends were trimmed by 2 bases and 4 bases, with 6 bases remaining between them. Germline V lookup: CDR1 MDHEN, CDR2 SYDVKM. The CDR3 covers 12 residues. The chain's CDR3 is CASSLRGYEQYF. DNA of the CDR3: TGTGCCAGCAGTTTAAGGGGGTACGAGCAGTACTTC. Complete variable domain (other parts from reference TRBV28 and TRBJ2-7): DVKVTQSSRYLVKRTGEKVFLECVQDMDHENMFWYRQDPGLGLRLIYFSYDVKMKEKGDIPEGYSVSREKKERFSLILESASTNQTSMYLCASSLRGYEQYFGPGTRLTVT.

V gene TRBV7-2 combines with J gene TRBJ2-7, with 9 bases identical to TRBD1. J was trimmed by 5 bases and V by 4 bases; bases with no gene match: 6. Germline lookup yields CDR1 SGHTA and CDR2 FQGNSA. The CDR3 contains 14 residues. The chain's CDR3 is CASSYRDRVNEQYF. CDR3 sequence (DNA): TGTGCCAGCAGCTACCGGGACAGGGTCAACGAGCAGTACTTC.

The J gene is TRBJ2-1, the V gene TRBV4-3; 7 nucleotides match TRBD2. V shed 1 base and J 7 bases; nucleotides not matched to a gene: 7. The V gene's germline CDR1 is LGHNA and CDR2 YSLEER. The CDR3 extends over 15 amino acids. Written as DNA, the CDR3 is TGCGCCAGCAGCCAAGTCTGGGGGACTAAGAATGAGCAGTTCTTC. As protein: CASSQVWGTKNEQFF.

The rearrangement joins TRBV4-1 to TRBJ1-3; D call uncertain. Germline CDR1 and CDR2: MGHRA and YSYEKL. The CDR3 loop spans 12 amino acids. The V and J ends lost 2 bases and 7 bases respectively, with 6 bases between them. The CDR3 loop is CASSQMANTIYF. CDR3 coding DNA: TGCGCCAGCAGCCAAATGGCCAACACCATATATTTT.

V is TRBV7-9 and J is TRBJ1-4; TRBD1 matches 8 bases. The CDR3 extends over 15 amino acids. Germline lookup yields CDR1 SEHNR and CDR2 FQNEAQ (reference sequence). The junction had 10 bases not matched to a gene; V was cut back by 7 bases and J by 6 bases. The CDR3 sequence is CASTDRGTGDEKLFF. The CDR3 DNA sequence: TGTGCCAGCACTGACCGGGGGACAGGTGATGAAAAACTGTTTTTT.

The chain joins TRBV28 to TRBJ2-3; D is unclear. This CDR3 has 11 residues. CDR1 and CDR2 (germline): MDHEN, SYDVKM. Trimming shortened V by 6 bases and J by 3 bases, and 4 bases separated the two germline ends. CDR3 amino acids: CASRTTDTQYF. CDR3 coding DNA: TGTGCCAGCAGGACTACAGATACGCAGTATTTT.

The V call is TRBV4-1, the J call TRBJ1-1, with D perhaps TRBD1 (5 bases). CDR1 is MGHRA and CDR2 is YSYEKL in the germline V gene. The CDR3 covers 14 residues. Trimming left V 2 bases short and J 4 bases short, with 11 bases between. Here the CDR3 reads CASSQPTVRTEAFF. CDR3 coding DNA: TGCGCCAGCAGCCAACCGACAGTCCGCACTGAAGCTTTCTTT.

The count of this clone is one. The chain uses TRBV18 and TRBJ2-7; a weak D match, TRBD2 (6 bases). In germline, CDR1 is KGHSH, CDR2 LQKENI. Between the trimmed V and J ends, which lost 6 bases and 2 bases, there was a span of 17 bases. The CDR3 consists of 15 residues. CDR3 DNA: TGTGCCAGCTCGCAAAGCCGGGACTCAGCCTACGAGCAGTACTTC. Its translation: CASSQSRDSAYEQYF.

This clone was seen more than once but under ten times. This rearrangement joins TRBV29-1 to TRBJ2-5; tentatively, D is TRBD1 (6 bases). The germline V and J ends were trimmed by 6 bases and 8 bases, with 22 bases remaining between them. The CDR3 totals 14 residues. From germline, CDR1 is SQVTM and CDR2 ANQGSEA. Written as DNA, the CDR3 is TGCAGCGTCCACACGGACAGCCGTAGTGGAACCCAGTACTTC. Translated: CSVHTDSRSGTQYF. Together with reference TRBV29-1 and TRBJ2-5, the CDR3 gives the full variable domain: SAVISQKPSRDICQRGTSLTIQCQVDSQVTMMFWYRQQPGQSLTLIATANQGSEATYESGFVIDKFPISRPNLTFSTLTVSNMSPEDSSIYLCSVHTDSRSGTQYFGPGTRLLVL.

A few counts support this clone. The chain couples TRBV5-1 to TRBJ2-5; tentatively, D is TRBD2 (6 bases). There are 15 residues in the CDR3. Trimming left V 0 bases short and J 2 bases short, with 11 bases between. Germline V lookup: CDR1 SGHRS, CDR2 YFSETQ. In nucleotides, the CDR3 is TGCGCCAGCAGCTTGGGGGGAGGATCTCAAGAGACCCAGTACTTC. Residues: CASSLGGGSQETQYF.

The V gene is TRBV25-1, the J gene TRBJ2-3; a possible D gene is TRBD1 (6 bases). Trimming took 4 bases from V and 0 from J, leaving 14 bases between them. The CDR3 is 16 amino acids. Germline lookup yields CDR1 MGHDK and CDR2 SYGVNS. This chain's CDR3 is CASSAPRTASTDTQYF. CDR3 sequence (DNA): TGTGCCAGCAGTGCCCCTAGGACAGCTAGCACAGATACGCAGTATTTT.

CDR3 sequence (DNA): TGTGCCAGCAGCTTAACCGGGACAGACACTGAAGCTTTCTTT. The encoded protein is CASSLTGTDTEAFF. The V and J genes are TRBV7-3 and TRBJ1-1, with TRBD1 identical over 7 bases. V lost 0 bases to trimming and J lost 3 bases; unmatched junction nucleotides: 1. The CDR3 spans 14 residues. The germline V gene encodes CDR1 SGHTA and CDR2 FQGTGA.

This clone has a handful of counts. The chain combines TRBV5-4 with TRBJ2-5; 8 positions agree with TRBD2. Germline V gene data show CDR1 as SGHNT and CDR2 as YYREEE (reference sequence). V lost 4 bases to trimming and J lost 5 bases; unmatched junction nucleotides: 16. This CDR3 has 17 amino acids. CDR3 in DNA: TGTGCCAGCAGCCGGGGGGGGATTGCGAAATGGGATGAGACCCAGTACTTC. This sequence encodes CASSRGGIAKWDETQYF.

The chain has TRBV19 and TRBJ2-7; no clear D. Germline values: CDR1 LNHDA, CDR2 SQIVND (reference sequence). The V and J ends lost 8 bases and 0 bases respectively, with 11 bases between them. The CDR3 is 13 residues long. For the CDR3, the DNA is TGTGCCAGTGGTTGGTCGAGCTCCTACGAGCAGTACTTC. Amino acid sequence: CASGWSSSYEQYF.

The chain joins TRBV4-2 to TRBJ1-4; no clear D. CDR3 size: 14 residues. Per the germline V gene, CDR1 is LGHNA and CDR2 is YNFKEQ. Deletions cut 1 base from V and 7 bases from J, with 10 bases between. The CDR3 DNA sequence: TGTGCCAGCAGCCAAGGAACCGAAGCTGAAAAACTGTTTTTT. This encodes CASSQGTEAEKLFF.

The rearrangement joins TRBV5-5 to TRBJ2-2; D is perhaps TRBD1 (6 bases). This CDR3 spans 15 amino acids. The germline CDR1 and CDR2 sequences are SGHKS and YYEKEE (reference sequence). V lost 2 bases, J lost 6 bases, and 14 bases lay in between. CDR3 protein: CASSFTGRIPGELFF. As DNA, the CDR3 is TGTGCCAGCAGCTTTACAGGGAGAATTCCCGGGGAGCTGTTTTTT.

The genes are TRBV28 and TRBJ2-3; D remains ambiguous. CDR1 and CDR2 from the germline V gene are MDHEN and SYDVKM. The length of the CDR3 is 17 residues. V was pared by 5 bases and J by 5 bases, with 23 bases between. The CDR3 DNA reads as TGTGCCAGCAGTGGCACGTGGTCACATGATGAAATAGATACGCAGTATTTT. Translated, it gives CASSGTWSHDEIDTQYF.

The V and J genes are TRBV19 and TRBJ1-4; the D is unclear. The CDR3 spans 11 residues. Trimming shortened V by 11 bases and J by 5 bases, and 9 bases separated the two germline ends. In germline, CDR1 is LNHDA, CDR2 SQIVND (reference sequence). CDR3 sequence: CAGSLNEKLFF. CDR3 nucleotides: TGTGCCGGGAGTCTCAATGAAAAACTGTTTTTT.

J is TRBJ2-1 and V is TRBV29-1; TRBD1 matches at 8 bases. V lost 5 bases, J lost 7 bases, and 10 bases stayed unmatched. The CDR3 is made up of 14 amino acids. Germline CDR1 is SQVTM and CDR2 is ANQGSEA. DNA of the CDR3: TGCAGCGTTAAGGGACAGGTCCCTTCGAATGAGCAGTTCTTC. Protein: CSVKGQVPSNEQFF.

The V gene is TRBV28, the J gene TRBJ1-2; TRBD1 might be the D (5 bases). The V end was cut by 2 bases, the J end by 8 bases, with 12 bases between. The CDR3 has 13 amino acids. Germline V gene data show CDR1 as MDHEN and CDR2 as SYDVKM. DNA of the CDR3: TGTGCCAGCAGTTTAGGAGGGGCGTGGGGCTACACCTTC. It encodes CASSLGGAWGYTF.

This clone has just a few counts. The chain carries TRBV19 and TRBJ2-3; D unclear. V was pared by 3 bases and J by 8 bases, with 12 bases between. CDR1 is LNHDA and CDR2 is SQIVND in the germline V gene (reference sequence). CDR3 length: 13 amino acids. CDR3 residues: CASSILSVGTQYF. The CDR3 DNA reads TGTGCCAGTAGTATTCTTTCGGTCGGTACGCAGTATTTT. Looking up the rest from reference TRBV19 and TRBJ2-3 gives the full variable domain: DGGITQSPKYLFRKEGQNVTLSCEQNLNHDAMYWYRQDPGQGLRLIYYSQIVNDFQKGDIAEGYSVSREKKESFPLTVTSAQKNPTAFYLCASSILSVGTQYFGPGTRLTVL.

This clone appeared a few times. The V and J genes are TRBV7-2 and TRBJ2-7; D may be TRBD1 (6 bases). The length of the CDR3 is 15 residues. Trimming stripped 3 bases from V and 3 bases from J, with 15 bases between. CDR1 SGHTA and CDR2 FQGNSA come from the germline V gene. The CDR3 spells CASSFRDTTYYEQYF. CDR3 nucleotide sequence: TGTGCCAGCAGCTTCCGGGACACTACTTACTACGAGCAGTACTTC.

The chain carries TRBV10-1 and TRBJ1-1; 7 bases map to TRBD1. The germline gives CDR1 WNHNN, CDR2 SYGVQD (reference sequence). V lost 4 bases, J lost 1 base, and 3 bases stayed unmatched. The CDR3 has 14 residues. The CDR3 DNA sequence: TGCGCCAGCAGTGGGGACAGCGCGAACACTGAAGCTTTCTTT. This sequence encodes CASSGDSANTEAFF.

The sample holds one count of this clone. The chain recombines TRBV13 with TRBJ2-7; maybe TRBD2 (6 bases). Trimming took 0 bases from V and 4 from J, leaving 19 bases between them. The CDR3 runs to 17 residues. Germline V CDR1 and CDR2: PRHDT, FYEKMQ (reference sequence). In DNA, the CDR3 is TGTGCCAGCAGCTTAGGCCTAGGGAAACATGCGGGGTACGAGCAGTACTTC. Encoded protein: CASSLGLGKHAGYEQYF.

This clone was recorded only once. The J gene is TRBJ1-1, the V gene TRBV7-2, with 8 bases fitting TRBD1. The CDR3 sequence is 14 residues long. The germline V gene has CDR1 SGHTA and CDR2 FQGNSA. Germline trimming cut 4 bases from V and 0 bases from J; bases unmatched to any gene: 1. Here the CDR3 DNA reads TGTGCCAGCAGCTCAGGGGGCGTGAACACTGAAGCTTTCTTT. It is translated as CASSSGGVNTEAFF.

This rearrangement joins TRBV28 to TRBJ2-2; TRBD2 matches 9 bases. The CDR3 extends over 14 amino acids. V was pared by 7 bases and J by 3 bases, with 3 bases of the junction left unmatched. Germline CDR1 MDHEN, CDR2 SYDVKM. CDR3 in amino acids: CASKRLADTGELFF. The CDR3 coding sequence is TGTGCCAGCAAACGACTAGCGGACACCGGGGAGCTGTTTTTT.

The V and J genes are TRBV10-3 and TRBJ2-5; D gene unclear. The last part of the DNA fits TRBJ2-7 better; the J call may be wrong. Looked up from germline, CDR1 is ENHRY and CDR2 is SYGVKD. There are 12 residues in the CDR3. CDR3 amino acids: CAISETVYEQYF. The DNA for the CDR3 is TGTGCCATCAGTGAGACGGTCTACGAGCAGTACTTC.

V gene TRBV4-2 combines with J gene TRBJ2-7, with 10 bases identical to TRBD1. There are 21 residues in the CDR3. The V and J ends lost 1 base and 3 bases, in that order; junction bases with no gene match: 21. Germline CDR1 is LGHNA and CDR2 is YNFKEQ. The CDR3 reads CASSQVRVGQGGGGTDYEQYF. The CDR3 DNA is TGTGCCAGCAGCCAAGTTAGGGTTGGACAGGGGGGTGGCGGGACGGACTACGAGCAGTACTTC.

The chain uses TRBV11-2 and TRBJ2-5; D is perhaps TRBD1 (6 bases). With 3 bases removed from V and 3 bases from J, the gap between germline ends came to 11 bases. The CDR3 is 14 amino acids. Germline loops: CDR1 SGHAT, CDR2 FQNNGV. This CDR3 is CASSLAGVKETQYF. Written as DNA, the CDR3 is TGTGCCAGCAGCTTGGCAGGGGTCAAAGAGACCCAGTACTTC.